Following are 18 T cell receptor beta chains from one sample sequenced in a study of Ad26.COV2.S vaccination and SARS-CoV-2 variants (dated by TCRdb to the early 2020s). Receptors were amplified or captured by the immunoSEQ multiplex PCR assay. The source is immuneACCESS, and TCRdb retained only in-frame sequences with V and J called. Part of the clones is not carried over; for the studies checked, unresolved V genes explain less than half of this, and the remainder is unexplained. In all, the sample holds more than 350,000 clones, and 90% of those were seen once. The ten top clones hold 10% to 15% of the sample. Sample treatment or condition, as interpreted from the label and publication: roughly 20 received Ad26.COV2.S at low or high dose, single or two shots; roughly 5 received placebo; per-sample allocation not given. Repertoires of vaccine and placebo recipients were sequenced from samples taken on day 63 after the first injection.

This sample comprised peripheral blood, obtained in a trial of Ad26.COV2.S vaccine versus placebo. The receptor set was obtained from a person between 18 and 65 years old who received the Ad26.COV2.S COVID-19 vaccine or a placebo.

This chain connects TRBV12-3 or TRBV12-4 to TRBJ2-1, with D hard to call. Between the trimmed V and J ends, which lost 2 bases and 12 bases, there was a span of 14 bases. The CDR3 consists of 13 residues. The CDR3 is CASSLFSRSWQFF. The CDR3 DNA is TGTGCCAGCAGTTTATTTAGCAGGTCGTGGCAGTTCTTC.

This clone appeared once. The CDR3 is CAIRDRSVNEQFF. CDR3 in DNA: TGTGCCATCAGGGACAGGTCTGTAAATGAGCAGTTCTTC. The chain couples TRBV10-3 to TRBJ2-1, with 7 positions matching TRBD1. The V gene end was trimmed by 6 bases and the J gene end by 7 bases; junction bases not matched to a gene: 6. In germline, CDR1 is ENHRY, CDR2 SYGVKD. The CDR3 has 13 amino acids.

This chain connects TRBV3-1 (or the pseudogene TRBV3-2) to TRBJ2-5; 7 positions match TRBD2. Germline assignment: CDR1 LGHDT and CDR2 YNNKEL (reference sequence). The CDR3 covers 15 residues. With 7 bases clipped from V and 1 base from J, the junction kept 9 bases outside the gene matches. CDR3 amino acids: CASTSAGRRQETQYF. Written as DNA, the CDR3 is TGTGCCAGCACCTCAGCGGGAAGGCGCCAAGAGACCCAGTACTTC.

This chain links TRBV9 with TRBJ2-5; maybe TRBD2 (6 bases). The V end lost 0 bases, the J end lost 2 bases, and 11 bases lay between the germline ends. The CDR3 has 15 amino acids. CDR1 and CDR2 (germline): SGDLS, YYNGEE. CDR3 DNA sequence: TGTGCCAGCAGCGTAGATGGGGGGACGCAAGAGACCCAGTACTTC. It translates to CASSVDGGTQETQYF.

J is TRBJ2-6 and V is TRBV10-3; 9 bases align to TRBD1. The V segment lost 3 bases and the J segment 0 bases; nucleotides outside the gene matches: 6. The CDR3 contains 18 residues. CDR1 ENHRY and CDR2 SYGVKD come from the germline V gene. CDR3 region: CAISEPGQGGSGANVLTF. In DNA, the CDR3 is TGTGCCATCAGTGAACCGGGACAGGGAGGCTCTGGGGCCAACGTCCTGACTTTC.

The chain has TRBV19 and TRBJ1-1, with D unresolved. The CDR3 runs to 13 residues. The V and J ends lost 4 bases and 4 bases respectively, with 10 bases between them. Germline V gene sequence: CDR1 LNHDA, CDR2 SQIVND (reference sequence). CDR3 loop: CASSRPPGTEAFF. In DNA, the CDR3 is TGTGCCAGTAGTAGGCCCCCGGGCACTGAAGCTTTCTTT.

This rearrangement joins TRBV5-1 to TRBJ2-3; D perhaps matches TRBD1 (5 bases). The CDR3 covers 13 residues. CDR1 and CDR2 (germline): SGHRS, YFSETQ. V lost 4 bases, J lost 2 bases, and 8 bases lay in between. CDR3 sequence: CASSMDNTDTQYF. CDR3 DNA sequence: TGCGCCAGCAGCATGGACAACACAGATACGCAGTATTTT.

This clone was detected only a few times. The chain uses TRBV6-6 and TRBJ2-7; a weak D match, TRBD1 (6 bases). The CDR3 is made up of 14 amino acids. V lost 5 bases, J lost 0 bases, and 11 bases lay in between. Germline-derived CDR1 and CDR2 are MNHNY and SVGAGI (reference sequence). CDR3 in amino acids: CASSEQGHSYEQYF. The DNA of the CDR3 is TGTGCCAGCAGTGAGCAGGGGCACTCCTACGAGCAGTACTTC.

V usage is TRBV29-1 and J usage is TRBJ1-1, with D hard to call. Germline CDR1 SQVTM, CDR2 ANQGSEA. The CDR3 length is 13 residues. The V gene lost 4 bases and the J gene lost 0 bases, with 9 bases spanning the gap. In nucleotides, the CDR3 is TGCAGCGTTGGTGGTCAGATGAACACTGAAGCTTTCTTT. As protein: CSVGGQMNTEAFF.

The chain combines TRBV4-2 with TRBJ2-7; TRBD2 might be the D (7 bases). V lost 2 bases, J lost 0 bases, and 17 bases lay in between. The CDR3 spans 17 residues. Germline loops: CDR1 LGHNA, CDR2 YNFKEQ. In DNA form, the CDR3 reads TGTGCCAGCAGCCAACGGAGGGGGGGAAAAAGCTCCTACGAGCAGTACTTC. Protein product: CASSQRRGGKSSYEQYF.

The chain recombines TRBV7-9 with TRBJ1-1; D might be TRBD1 (6 bases). The CDR3 length is 15 residues. CDR1 and CDR2 from the germline V gene are SEHNR and FQNEAQ (reference sequence). The V end lost 8 bases, the J end lost 7 bases, and 23 bases lay between the germline ends. In nucleotides, the CDR3 is TGTGCCAGCTCCCTGTATATAGGGGGAAATGATGAAGCTTTCTTT. It yields the protein CASSLYIGGNDEAFF.

The V gene is TRBV12-3 or TRBV12-4, the J gene TRBJ1-5; D is unresolved. The V end lost 5 bases, the J end lost 6 bases, and 11 bases lay between the germline ends. CDR3 length: 13 amino acids. The chain's CDR3 is CASSPDWGQPQHF. CDR3 DNA sequence: TGTGCCAGCAGTCCCGATTGGGGTCAGCCCCAGCATTTT.

J is TRBJ2-1 and V is TRBV7-9, with 12 bases lining up with TRBD2. Germline V gene lookup returns CDR1 SEHNR and CDR2 FQNEAQ (reference sequence). J gave up 4 bases and V 0 bases, and 4 bases lay outside the gene matches. The CDR3 is 17 amino acids. The CDR3 nucleotides are TGTGCCAGCAGCTTAGCCCAGACTAGCGGGAGTTACAATGAGCAGTTCTTC. Encoded protein: CASSLAQTSGSYNEQFF.

The chain recombines TRBV7-6 with TRBJ2-1; 11 bases are shared with TRBD2. V gave up 6 bases and J gave up 9 bases; unmatched junction bases: 13. The CDR3 covers 16 residues. The germline gives CDR1 SGHVS, CDR2 FNYEAQ. The CDR3 coding sequence is TGTGCCAGCAGTTATACGGCACTAGCGGGAGCCGGTGAGCAGTTCTTC. Protein sequence: CASSYTALAGAGEQFF.

This rearrangement joins TRBV19 to TRBJ1-5; 8 bases align to TRBD1. Germline V gene lookup returns CDR1 LNHDA and CDR2 SQIVND (reference sequence). This CDR3 comprises 15 residues. V shed 4 bases and J 5 bases; nucleotides not matched to a gene: 7. For the CDR3, the DNA is TGTGCCAGTAGTACGCAGGGGGCCGCGGATCAGCCCCAGCATTTT. This codes for CASSTQGAADQPQHF.

This clone was seen just once. The V gene is TRBV7-8, the J gene TRBJ2-2; 9 nucleotides line up with TRBD2. The junction had 9 bases not matched to a gene; V was cut back by 6 bases and J by 4 bases. The CDR3 covers 16 residues. Germline values: CDR1 SGHVS, CDR2 FQNEAQ. CDR3 amino acids: CASRYAGGPSTGELFF. The CDR3 bases are TGTGCCAGCAGATACGCGGGAGGGCCGAGCACCGGGGAGCTGTTTTTT.

DNA for the CDR3: TGTGCCAGCAGCCAAGAGAACTCCGCCTCCTACGAGCAGTACTTC. The encoded protein is CASSQENSASYEQYF. This chain uses TRBV4-2 with TRBJ2-7; D unresolved. The CDR3 consists of 15 residues. Trimming left V 0 bases short and J 0 bases short, with 9 bases between. Germline CDR1 is LGHNA and CDR2 is YNFKEQ.

The rearrangement joins TRBV29-1 to TRBJ1-4, with D perhaps matching TRBD1 (6 bases). Trimming removed 6 bases at V and 7 bases at J, with 12 bases between. The CDR3 loop spans 12 amino acids. Germline lookup yields CDR1 SQVTM and CDR2 ANQGSEA. DNA for the CDR3: TGCAGCGTGGGGGCCCGTAGTGAAAAACTGTTTTTT. Its protein is CSVGARSEKLFF.